This TCR beta chain comes out of a study of cytomegalovirus exposure and HLA in healthy donors. Trimming shortened V by 3 bases and J by 1 base, and 22 bases separated the two germline ends. Germline lookup yields CDR1 MDHEN and CDR2 SYDVKM. The CDR3 is made up of 18 amino acids. The PCR was carried out with 60 Vbeta primers and 13 Jbeta primers. Clones were sequenced by immunoSEQ multiplex PCR, and TCRdb holds only the in-frame ones, with some missing. The top ten hold about 0.63% of the sample, which has some 200,000 clones, about 80% seen once. Sequences were obtained from PBMCs. This clonotype was obtained from a boy younger than 18 in good health and CMV-seronegative. V and J are TRBV28 and TRBJ2-7; no clear D. This CDR3 reads CASSLVGSLQDRSYEQYF. In DNA form, the CDR3 reads TGTGCCAGCAGTTTGGTAGGCAGCCTTCAGGATCGATCCTACGAGCAGTACTTC.